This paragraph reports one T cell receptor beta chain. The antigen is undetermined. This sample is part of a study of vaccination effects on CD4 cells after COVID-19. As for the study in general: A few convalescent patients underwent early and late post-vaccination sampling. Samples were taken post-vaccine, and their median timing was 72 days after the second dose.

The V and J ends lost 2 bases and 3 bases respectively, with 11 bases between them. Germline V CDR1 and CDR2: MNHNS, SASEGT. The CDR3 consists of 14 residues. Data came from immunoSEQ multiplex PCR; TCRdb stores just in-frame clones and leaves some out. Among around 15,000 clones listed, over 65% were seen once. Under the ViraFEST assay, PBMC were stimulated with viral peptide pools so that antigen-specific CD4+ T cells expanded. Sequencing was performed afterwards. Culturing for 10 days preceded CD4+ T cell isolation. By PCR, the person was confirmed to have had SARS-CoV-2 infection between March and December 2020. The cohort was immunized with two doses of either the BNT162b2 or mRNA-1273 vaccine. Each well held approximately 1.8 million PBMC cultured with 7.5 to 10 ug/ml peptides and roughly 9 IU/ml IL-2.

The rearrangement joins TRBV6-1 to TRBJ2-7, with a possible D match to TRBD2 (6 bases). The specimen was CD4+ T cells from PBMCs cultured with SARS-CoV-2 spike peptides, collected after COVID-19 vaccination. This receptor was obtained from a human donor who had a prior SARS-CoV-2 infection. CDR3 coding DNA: TGTGCCAGCAGTGAACCGACTAGTTTCTACGAGCAGTACTTC. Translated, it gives CASSEPTSFYEQYF.